The 31 T cell receptor beta chains listed next were all sequenced from one sample in a study of vaccination and CD4 T cells after COVID-19. Antigens for these TCRs are unknown. Specified treatment: roughly 11-day PBMC culture with coronavirus spike peptide pools or control peptides (ViraFEST assay). The Oncomine TCR Beta short-read assay sequenced DNA from cultured CD4+ T cells. TCRdb reprocessed the PCR reads with MiXCR, giving one entry per CDR3 protein. The sample yields roughly 14,000 distinct CDR3 sequences, roughly 34% seen once. The specimen sequenced was cultured CD4+ T cells from blood. The receptors were gathered from a human donor with COVID-19.

This clonotype has more than one count but fewer than ten. The rearrangement uses TRBV29-1 and TRBJ2-3; D unclear. The V gene lost 1 base and the J gene lost 1 base, with 6 bases spanning the gap. The length of the CDR3 is 13 residues. CDR1 is SQVTM, CDR2 ANQGSEA, per germline. The CDR3 coding sequence is TGCAGCGTTGAAGTAGGTGGCACAGATACGCAGTATTTT. Translating gives CSVEVGGTDTQYF.

This chain links TRBV5-1 with TRBJ1-1, with TRBD1 as a possible D gene (5 bases). Trimming shortened V by 2 bases and J by 1 base, and 12 bases separated the two germline ends. CDR1 and CDR2 (germline): SGHRS, YFSETQ. The CDR3 is 15 amino acids. CDR3 DNA: TGCGCCAGCAGCTTACAAAGGGACCCGAACACTGAAGCTTTCTTT. It specifies CASSLQRDPNTEAFF.

This clonotype showed up just a few times. The chain couples TRBV19 to TRBJ2-6; TRBD1 might be the D (5 bases). Germline values: CDR1 LNHDA, CDR2 SQIVND (reference sequence). With 1 base removed from V and 1 base from J, the gap between germline ends came to 11 bases. The CDR3 spans 17 residues. In DNA, the CDR3 is TGTGCCAGTAGTATAGTCGACAGACGGTCTGGGGCCAACGTCCTGACTTTC. It yields the protein CASSIVDRRSGANVLTF.

The V gene is TRBV7-2, the J gene TRBJ2-5; 11 nucleotides match TRBD2. The CDR3 runs 16 residues. After removal of 1 base from V and 3 bases from J, the junction contained 4 bases not matched to a gene. Germline V gene lookup returns CDR1 SGHTA and CDR2 FQGNSA. DNA for the CDR3: TGTGCCAGCAGCTTAGGCATTAGCGGGGGGGAAGAGACCCAGTACTTC. Protein product: CASSLGISGGEETQYF.

J is TRBJ1-1 and V is TRBV5-4, with D perhaps matching TRBD1 (5 bases). Trimming stripped 3 bases from V and 0 bases from J, with 12 bases between. CDR3 length equals 15 residues. Germline V gene sequence: CDR1 SGHNT, CDR2 YYREEE (reference sequence). The CDR3 sequence is CASSSGALLNTEAFF. CDR3 in DNA: TGTGCCAGCAGCTCCGGGGCCCTACTGAACACTGAAGCTTTCTTT.

This clonotype was counted between two and nine times. Germline and junction disagree at one end, which may indicate a read error. Here the CDR3 reads CTSSQAVAGGQETQYF. CDR3 coding DNA: TGTACCAGCAGCCAGGCCGTAGCGGGGGGCCAAGAGACCCAGTACTTC. The chain has TRBV5-4 and TRBJ2-5, with TRBD2 identical over 10 bases. CDR1 SGHNT and CDR2 YYREEE come from the germline V gene (reference sequence). The CDR3 is 16 amino acids. Variable domain in full (rest from reference TRBV5-4 and TRBJ2-5): ETGVTQSPTHLIKTRGQQVTLRCSSQSGHNTVSWYQQALGQGPQFIFQYYREEENGRGNFPPRFSGLQFPNYSSELNVNALELDDSALYLCTSSQAVAGGQETQYFGPGTRLLVL.

J is TRBJ2-3 and V is TRBV11-2; D possibly corresponds to TRBD2 (6 bases). V gave up 5 bases and J gave up 6 bases, with 15 bases separating them. CDR1 and CDR2 (germline): SGHAT, FQNNGV. This CDR3 contains 14 residues. CDR3 protein: CASSLRLVWDTQYF. In nucleotides, the CDR3 is TGTGCCAGCAGCCTGAGACTAGTCTGGGATACGCAGTATTTT.

This rearrangement joins TRBV20-1 to TRBJ2-2, with D possibly TRBD1 on 5 matching bases. With 6 bases removed from V and 3 bases from J, the gap between germline ends came to 14 bases. The germline gives CDR1 DFQATT, CDR2 SNEGSKA (reference sequence). There are 14 residues in the CDR3. The CDR3 coding sequence is TGCAGTGCCCGGGCGGACACCGACACCGGGGAGCTGTTTTTT. Its protein product is CSARADTDTGELFF.

The V gene is TRBV27, the J gene TRBJ1-4; maybe TRBD1 (5 bases). The CDR3 spans 15 residues. Germline assignment: CDR1 MNHEY and CDR2 SMNVEV (reference sequence). Trimming took off 0 bases at V and 0 bases at J, with 5 bases between the two ends. The CDR3 is CASSLSRATNEKLFF. The DNA for the CDR3 is TGTGCCAGCAGTTTATCCAGGGCAACTAATGAAAAACTGTTTTTT.

This rearrangement joins TRBV11-3 to TRBJ2-7, with 11 bases fitting TRBD2. V shed 3 bases, J shed 4 bases, and the junction held 14 bases outside the gene matches. The CDR3 runs 18 residues. From germline, CDR1 is SGHNT and CDR2 YENEEA. Here the CDR3 DNA reads TGTGCCAGCAGCTTCTCCAAAGGCCTAGCGGGGGGAGTATACGAGCAGTACTTC. Protein sequence: CASSFSKGLAGGVYEQYF. Full variable domain (rest looked up from reference TRBV11-3 and TRBJ2-7): EAGVVQSPRYKIIEKKQPVAFWCNPISGHNTLYWYLQNLGQGPELLIRYENEEAVDDSQLPKDRFSAERLKGVDSTLKIQPAELGDSAVYLCASSFSKGLAGGVYEQYFGPGTRLTVT.

This clonotype was counted between two and nine times. This chain connects TRBV12-3 or TRBV12-4 to TRBJ1-2; no clear D gene. CDR3 length: 12 residues. Trimming pared 7 bases from V and 6 bases from J, leaving 12 bases between. For the CDR3, the DNA is TGTGCCAGCAACCCATTCTCAGATGGCTACACCTTC. It is translated as CASNPFSDGYTF.

This clonotype has only a few counts. The rearrangement joins TRBV5-3 to TRBJ2-1; D is tentatively TRBD1 or TRBD2 (6 bases each). TRBV5-3 is designated an ORF whose function remains uncertain. The V end lost 8 bases, the J end lost 6 bases, and 21 bases lay between the germline ends. The CDR3 is 15 residues long. The CDR3 bases are TGTGCCAGCAGCGAACCTGGGGGGCGAGGCAATGAGCAGTTCTTC. Its translation: CASSEPGGRGNEQFF.

The chain has TRBV19 and TRBJ2-7; TRBD1 matches 9 bases. The CDR3 spans 14 residues. Trimming at V came to 6 bases and at J to 7 bases, leaving 10 bases not matched to a gene. Germline V gene sequence: CDR1 LNHDA, CDR2 SQIVND (reference sequence). CDR3 nucleotide sequence: TGTGCCAGTAGGCCGGGACAGGGACCTCTGGAGCAGTACTTC. This encodes CASRPGQGPLEQYF.

This clonotype was seen only a few times. The genes are TRBV12-3 or TRBV12-4 and TRBJ1-4; the D is unclear. The CDR3 totals 14 residues. Between the trimmed V and J ends, which lost 3 bases and 10 bases, there was a span of 15 bases. CDR3 sequence reads: CASSFDSGRRKLFF. CDR3 nucleotides: TGTGCCAGCAGTTTTGATTCCGGCAGAAGAAAACTGTTTTTT.

This clonotype was counted only a few times. This sequence joins TRBV20-1 and TRBJ1-1, with TRBD1 matching 11 bases. This CDR3 comprises 14 residues. Germline loops: CDR1 DFQATT, CDR2 SNEGSKA (reference sequence). J was trimmed by 4 bases and V by 3 bases; bases with no gene match: 4. This chain's CDR3 is CSASGQGARTEAFF. The DNA of the CDR3 is TGCAGTGCTAGTGGACAGGGGGCGCGCACTGAAGCTTTCTTT.

The chain combines TRBV19 with TRBJ1-2; D gene uncertain. The CDR3 is 15 amino acids. Trimming removed 5 bases from V and 5 bases from J, with 18 bases in between. CDR1 and CDR2 (germline): LNHDA, SQIVND (reference sequence). CDR3 nucleotide sequence: TGTGCCAGTAGTCCAACACCGAACGGAGCTTATGGCTACACCTTC. Its protein product is CASSPTPNGAYGYTF.

This clonotype has more than one count but fewer than ten. This chain joins TRBV28 and TRBJ2-3; the match to TRBD1 covers 8 bases. Germline CDR1 MDHEN, CDR2 SYDVKM. The CDR3 consists of 17 residues. With 6 bases clipped from V and 6 bases from J, the junction kept 17 bases outside the gene matches. CDR3 protein: CASSHTIKTGAADTQYF. Here the CDR3 DNA reads TGTGCCAGCAGCCACACCATAAAGACAGGGGCCGCGGATACGCAGTATTTT.

J is TRBJ1-1 and V is TRBV5-4; D is unclear. Trimming shortened V by 3 bases and J by 0 bases, and 6 bases separated the two germline ends. This CDR3 is built from 13 residues. Germline V gene lookup returns CDR1 SGHNT and CDR2 YYREEE (reference sequence). The CDR3 DNA follows: TGTGCCAGCAGCTCTCCGGTGAACACTGAAGCTTTCTTT. Protein sequence: CASSSPVNTEAFF.

This sequence joins TRBV4-2 and TRBJ2-7, with D perhaps matching TRBD1 (5 bases). The CDR3 length is 14 residues. The V gene lost 1 base and the J gene lost 2 bases, with 9 bases spanning the gap. Germline CDR1 and CDR2: LGHNA and YNFKEQ. The CDR3 is CASSQGQGTYEQYF. Written as DNA, the CDR3 is TGTGCCAGCAGCCAAGGGCAGGGCACCTACGAGCAGTACTTC.

The rearrangement uses TRBV4-3 and TRBJ1-1; 9 nucleotides line up with TRBD1. This CDR3 spans 15 amino acids. The germline V gene encodes CDR1 LGHNA and CDR2 YSLEER. The trim removed 4 bases at V and 5 bases at J, leaving 8 bases unmatched. For the CDR3, the DNA is TGCGCCAGCAGCCGAGGGACAGGGCGGGTGACTGAAGCTTTCTTT. Amino acid sequence: CASSRGTGRVTEAFF.

The CDR3 DNA sequence: TGTGCCAGCAGCTTAGACGGAGTGGGGGCGGAAACCGGGGAGCTGTTTTTT. Translation: CASSLDGVGAETGELFF. The J gene is TRBJ2-2, the V gene TRBV7-6; the D gene is possibly TRBD1 (6 bases). There are 17 residues in the CDR3. Germline V gene lookup returns CDR1 SGHVS and CDR2 FNYEAQ. The V end was cut by 1 base, the J end by 5 bases, with 17 bases between. Filled out from reference TRBV7-6 and TRBJ2-2, the complete variable domain reads GAGVSQSPRYKVTKRGQDVALRCDPISGHVSLYWYRQALGQGPEFLTYFNYEAQQDKSGLPNDRFSAERPEGSISTLTIQRTEQRDSAMYRCASSLDGVGAETGELFFGEGSRLTVL.

This clonotype has just one count. The V gene is TRBV5-1, the J gene TRBJ1-2; tentative D call: TRBD1 (6 bases). The CDR3 is made up of 17 amino acids. Trimming pared 4 bases from V and 6 bases from J, leaving 25 bases between. Germline CDR1 is SGHRS and CDR2 is YFSETQ. CDR3 coding DNA: TGCGCCAGCAGCCTACGAGCGCAGGTAGGGGGGTTCCATGGCTACACCTTC. Amino acid sequence: CASSLRAQVGGFHGYTF. Full variable domain (outside the CDR3, taken from reference TRBV5-1 and TRBJ1-2): KAGVTQTPRYLIKTRGQQVTLSCSPISGHRSVSWYQQTPGQGLQFLFEYFSETQRNKGNFPGRFSGRQFSNSRSEMNVSTLELGDSALYLCASSLRAQVGGFHGYTFGSGTRLTVV.

By sample share, this clonotype is medium-sized (0.01 to 0.1%). V and J are TRBV12-3 or TRBV12-4 and TRBJ1-5; 7 bases are a match to TRBD1. With V trimmed by 6 bases and J by 3 bases, 8 bases remained unmatched. CDR3 length equals 15 residues. This CDR3 is CASRLTGLLNQPQHF. CDR3 DNA sequence: TGTGCCAGCAGATTGACAGGGTTACTCAATCAGCCCCAGCATTTT.

The chain employs TRBV11-2 and TRBJ1-2; D possibly corresponds to TRBD1 (5 bases). The CDR3 is made up of 13 amino acids. Trimming removed 8 bases from V and 4 bases from J, with 14 bases in between. The germline gives CDR1 SGHAT, CDR2 FQNNGV. Here the CDR3 DNA reads TGTGCCAGCGGTTCGGGGGGGATCTATGGCTACACCTTC. Protein sequence: CASGSGGIYGYTF. The full variable domain, rest sourced from reference TRBV11-2 and TRBJ1-2, is EAGVAQSPRYKIIEKRQSVAFWCNPISGHATLYWYQQILGQGPKLLIQFQNNGVVDDSQLPKDRFSAERLKGVDSTLKIQPAKLEDSAVYLCASGSGGIYGYTFGSGTRLTVV.

As regards this clonotype: The CDR3 does not close with the conserved phenylalanine or tryptophan, likely indicating a read error. The genes are TRBV7-2 and TRBJ1-2; a possible D gene is TRBD1 (5 bases). The V end was cut by 1 base, the J end by 7 bases, with 13 bases between. The CDR3 covers 14 residues. Germline CDR1 and CDR2: SGHTA and FQGNSA. The CDR3 region is CASSLEAGYGGYTL. As DNA, the CDR3 is TGTGCCAGCAGCTTAGAGGCAGGGTATGGTGGCTACACCCTC.

This clonotype turned up a few times. For the CDR3, the DNA is TGTGCCAGCAGCTATAAAGAAAATTCACCCCTCCACTTT. It specifies CASSYKENSPLHF. The rearrangement uses TRBV27 and TRBJ1-6; D remains ambiguous. V was pared by 6 bases and J by 7 bases, with 10 bases between. From germline, CDR1 is MNHEY and CDR2 SMNVEV (reference sequence). There are 13 residues in the CDR3.

In this sample, this clonotype turned up a few times. The V call is TRBV18, the J call TRBJ2-6; D is undetermined. The CDR3 loop spans 14 amino acids. V lost 5 bases and J lost 1, with 6 bases in between. From germline, CDR1 is KGHSH and CDR2 LQKENI. CDR3 in amino acids: CASSELSGANVLTF. CDR3 nucleotide sequence: TGTGCCAGCTCAGAATTATCTGGGGCCAACGTCCTGACTTTC.

As to this clonotype: At one boundary the junction diverges from the germline segment, which might be a read error. The V call is TRBV4-1, the J call TRBJ1-3; D call uncertain. The CDR3 totals 12 residues. Germline V gives CDR1 MGHRA, CDR2 YSYEKL. CDR3 sequence: CASSQAGNTIYF. DNA for the CDR3: TGCGCCAGCAGCCAAGCTGGGAACACCATATATTTT.

The gene calls are TRBV5-8 and TRBJ1-6; D perhaps matches TRBD1 (5 bases). CDR3 length: 16 residues. The V gene lost 2 bases and the J gene lost 3 bases, with 12 bases spanning the gap. The germline V gene encodes CDR1 SGHTS and CDR2 YDEGEE. The CDR3 DNA reads as TGTGCCAGCAGCTTAGAGGGGAAAGGCTATAATTCACCCCTCCACTTT. This gives the protein CASSLEGKGYNSPLHF.

This clonotype was counted between two and nine times. The chain carries TRBV12-3 or TRBV12-4 and TRBJ2-7, with D tentatively TRBD1 or TRBD2 (5 bases each). The CDR3 has 15 residues. Trimming left V 1 base short and J 0 bases short, with 10 bases between. The CDR3 region is CASSLEAGSSYEQYF. The CDR3 nucleotides read TGTGCCAGCAGTTTAGAGGCAGGGAGCTCCTACGAGCAGTACTTC.

The CDR3 DNA follows: TGTGCCAGCAGTAAAGGGGGGGGCACAGATACGCAGTATTTT. Protein product: CASSKGGGTDTQYF. The chain uses TRBV25-1 and TRBJ2-3; D might be TRBD2 (7 bases). The CDR3 covers 14 residues. V was pared by 5 bases and J by 1 base, with 10 bases between. The germline CDR1 and CDR2 sequences are MGHDK and SYGVNS. Filled out from reference TRBV25-1 and TRBJ2-3, the complete variable domain reads EADIYQTPRYLVIGTGKKITLECSQTMGHDKMYWYQQDPGMELHLIHYSYGVNSTEKGDLSSESTVSRIRTEHFPLTLESARPSHTSQYLCASSKGGGTDTQYFGPGTRLTVL.